This T cell receptor beta chain emerged from a study of T cell responses to AZD1222 COVID-19 vaccine. Study outcomes and limitations: Increases in Spike-specific TCR breadth and depth were seen after two AZD1222 doses. Among AZD1222 vaccinees, only 5 to 7 were seropositive at baseline. Donors, mostly white British, included more females; clonal diversity was possibly underestimated.

Second-dose intervals near 4 or 12 weeks were combined. CDR1 is SGHVS and CDR2 is FQNEAQ in the germline V gene. V was clipped by 5 bases and J by 7 bases, with 17 bases between them. The CDR3 extends over 14 amino acids. Sequencing was performed with immunoSEQ multiplex PCR; in TCRdb, only in-frame clones are kept and a portion is missing. The profile shows some 71,000 clones, around 89% of them singletons. Note on this clone: The target antigen is unknown.

The sequence was obtained from an adult who received the AZD1222 COVID-19 vaccine. This chain connects TRBV7-8 to TRBJ1-1; TRBD1 might be the D (5 bases). The specimen comprised peripheral blood, sampled 28 days after the second AZD1222 dose. CDR3 amino acids: CASSPTRGGSEAFF. The CDR3 DNA reads TGTGCCAGCAGCCCAACCCGCGGGGGGAGTGAAGCTTTCTTT.